This T cell receptor beta chain was profiled in a study of cytomegalovirus exposure and HLA in healthy donors. V lost 3 bases to trimming and J lost 9 bases; unmatched junction nucleotides: 10. The germline CDR1 and CDR2 sequences are SGHRS and YFSETQ. CDR3 length equals 16 residues. Repertoires were generated with immunoSEQ multiplex PCR, while TCRdb's copy carries only in-frame clones and drops some. The sample records 160,000 or so clones, more than 75% being singletons. The specimen sequenced was PBMCs. The chain couples TRBV5-1 to TRBJ2-1; 12 bases are a match to TRBD2. This sequence was found in a young woman in good health and CMV-seronegative. The CDR3 is CASSSMLAGGPSEQFF. CDR3 nucleotides: TGCGCCAGCAGCTCGATGCTAGCGGGGGGGCCTTCTGAGCAGTTCTTC.